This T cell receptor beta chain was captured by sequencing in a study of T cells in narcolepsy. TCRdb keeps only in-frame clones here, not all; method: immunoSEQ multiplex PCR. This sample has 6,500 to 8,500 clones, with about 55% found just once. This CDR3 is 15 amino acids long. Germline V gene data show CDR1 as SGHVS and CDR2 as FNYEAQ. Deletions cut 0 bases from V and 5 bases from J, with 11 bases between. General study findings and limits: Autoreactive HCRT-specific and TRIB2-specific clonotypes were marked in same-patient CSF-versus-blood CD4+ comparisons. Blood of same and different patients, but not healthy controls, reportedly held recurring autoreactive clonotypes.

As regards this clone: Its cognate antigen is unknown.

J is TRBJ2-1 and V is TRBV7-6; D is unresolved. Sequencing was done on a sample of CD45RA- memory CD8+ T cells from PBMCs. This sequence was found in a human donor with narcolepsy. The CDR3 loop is CASSLAGNPNNEQFF. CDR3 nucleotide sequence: TGTGCCAGCAGCTTAGCCGGCAACCCTAACAATGAGCAGTTCTTC.